The 22 T cell receptor beta chains listed next were all sequenced from one sample in a study of tumor-infiltrating lymphocytes in primary liver carcinoma. Co-extraction of RNA and DNA was performed on roughly 20-34 mg of unsorted bulk tissue. Making TCR beta cDNA involved around 510 ng total RNA and a constant-region primer. Library construction for TCR beta comprised three nested multiplex PCR rounds performed with slightly modified ARM-PCR. The study ran its first two PCR rounds for approximately 10 cycles each, using TRBV1-TRBV30 forward primers and a C-beta reverse primer. TCRdb reprocessed the multiplex PCR reads with MiXCR, giving one entry per CDR3 protein. The sample holds under 200,000 distinct CDR3 sequences; roughly 80% are singletons and the top ten take roughly 18%. Sequenced material: tumor tissue from primary liver carcinoma. These receptors were taken from a middle-aged man with primary liver carcinoma and hepatitis B virus infection.

The table lists this clonotype with a count of one. The gene calls are TRBV11-3 and TRBJ2-1; D unclear. This CDR3 region has 12 residues. CDR1 is SGHNT and CDR2 is YENEEA in the germline V gene. The ends were cut back, 0 bases at V and 10 bases at J, with 7 bases in the middle. The CDR3 DNA is TGTGCCAGCAGCTTAGAAGCCAAAGAGCAGTTCTTC. It translates to CASSLEAKEQFF.

As to this clonotype: It may be a read error: a sequence one base away is much more abundant. The genes are TRBV28 and TRBJ2-3, with D possibly TRBD2 on 5 matching bases. The CDR3 totals 13 residues. Germline loops: CDR1 MDHEN, CDR2 SYDVKM. Trimming stripped 3 bases from V and 9 bases from J, with 13 bases between. The CDR3 DNA follows: TGTGCCAGCAGTTTTACGGGGTACGAAACGCAGTATTTT. Its protein product is CASSFTGYETQYF.

Of note for this clonotype: A read error may be the cause here, since a much bigger clone is one base away. The gene calls are TRBV7-2 and TRBJ1-2; a possible D gene is TRBD1 (6 bases). Trimming cost V 1 base and J 4 bases, with 13 bases left between them. CDR1 is SGHTA and CDR2 is FQGNSA in the germline V gene. The CDR3 covers 15 residues. In DNA form, the CDR3 reads TGTGCCAGCAGCTTAGTAGCCGGACAGAGCTATGGCTACACCTTC. It codes for CASSLVAGQSYGYTF.

With respect to this clonotype: Likely a read error: the CDR3 ends without its conserved phenylalanine or tryptophan. The chain employs TRBV15 and TRBJ2-5, with D maybe TRBD1 (6 bases). V was cut by 2 bases and J by 1 base, with 17 bases left in between. The CDR3 extends over 17 amino acids. Germline CDR1 and CDR2: LNHNV and YYDKDF (reference sequence). For the CDR3, the DNA is TGTGCCACCAGCAGATGGAGTCGGGACATCGCCCAAGAGACCCAGTACTCC. Its translation: CATSRWSRDIAQETQYS.

V is TRBV4-1 and J is TRBJ2-1, with 7 positions matching TRBD2. This CDR3 comprises 12 residues. CDR1 and CDR2 from the germline V gene are MGHRA and YSYEKL. Here the CDR3 DNA reads TGCACAAGCAGCCAAACTAGCGATGAGCAGTTCTTC. Its protein product is CTSSQTSDEQFF.

About this clonotype itself: Without the conserved terminal phenylalanine or tryptophan, this CDR3 likely stems from a read error. V is TRBV29-1 and J is TRBJ2-2, with 10 bases matching TRBD2. This CDR3 has 15 residues. V was pared by 7 bases and J by 2 bases, with 7 bases of the junction left unmatched. Germline V CDR1 and CDR2: SQVTM, ANQGSEA. The CDR3 reads CSAGTSVANTGELFL. The CDR3 nucleotides are TGCAGCGCTGGGACTAGCGTGGCCAACACCGGGGAGCTGTTTTTG.

The rearrangement joins TRBV28 to TRBJ2-7, with D possibly matching TRBD1 (5 bases). Germline V gene data show CDR1 as MDHEN and CDR2 as SYDVKM. Deletions cut 4 bases from V and 6 bases from J, with 22 bases between. The CDR3 totals 16 residues. CDR3 nucleotides: TGTGCCAGCAGTTCCCCTGGGGCTCCCAGGGTGCCCGAGCAGTACTTC. As protein: CASSSPGAPRVPEQYF.

On this clonotype itself: One end of the junction fails to match germline, which may point to a read error. V usage is TRBV29-1 and J usage is TRBJ2-2, with TRBD2 matching over 10 bases. Germline CDR1 and CDR2: SQVTM and ANQGSEA. This CDR3 region has 15 residues. Written as DNA, the CDR3 is TGCAACGTTGGGACTAGCGCGGCGAACACCGGGGACCTGTATTTT. Residues: CNVGTSAANTGDLYF.

Concerning this clonotype: Mismatch with germline at one junction end may stem from a read error. The rearrangement joins TRBV6-2 or TRBV6-3 to TRBJ2-1; D uncertain. The CDR3 extends over 15 amino acids. From germline, CDR1 is MNHEY and CDR2 SVGEGT. In DNA, the CDR3 is TGTGCCAGCACTCGATCCCCCGTGGGGATCGATGAACAGTTCTTC. Its translation is CASTRSPVGIDEQFF.

This clonotype is a singleton in its sample. This may arise from a read error, as a much more abundant clone is one base away. This chain joins TRBV19 and TRBJ1-1; D possibly corresponds to TRBD1 (5 bases). The CDR3 length is 14 residues. CDR1 is LNHDA and CDR2 is SQIVND in the germline V gene (reference sequence). V was shortened by 5 bases and J by 4 bases, with 14 bases between the two germline ends. CDR3 bases: TGTGCCAGTAGTCAGACAGAGGCGAGCACTGAAGCTTTCTTT. Translating gives CASSQTEASTEAFF.

The rearrangement joins TRBV4-1 to TRBJ2-2, with 8 bases aligning to TRBD2. CDR1 and CDR2 (germline): MGHRA, YSYEKL. The CDR3 runs to 17 residues. In nucleotides, the CDR3 is TGCGCAATCAGCCAAGATAGAGCGGGAGCGAACACCGGGGAGCTGTTTTTT. Protein: CAISQDRAGANTGELFF.

Worth noting for this clonotype: Sequence at one end of the junction differs from germline and may be a read error. The chain has TRBV7-9 and TRBJ1-2, with TRBD1 as a possible D gene (5 bases). The germline CDR1 and CDR2 sequences are SEHNR and FQNEAQ (reference sequence). CDR3 size: 16 residues. The CDR3 sequence: CASSHAGAVTNYGYSF. In nucleotides, the CDR3 is TGTGCCAGCAGCCATGCTGGGGCCGTTACTAACTATGGCTACAGCTTC.

The rearrangement links TRBV11-3 to TRBJ2-1, with TRBD2 as a possible D gene (5 bases). The V end lost 7 bases, the J end lost 4 bases, and 20 bases lay between the germline ends. The V gene's germline CDR1 is SGHNT and CDR2 YENEEA. This CDR3 region has 16 residues. Written as DNA, the CDR3 is TGTGCCAGCAACACCGGGATTAGCGTGCTATACAATGAGCAGTTCTTC. Translation: CASNTGISVLYNEQFF. Combining the CDR3 with reference TRBV11-3 and TRBJ2-1 gives the whole variable domain EAGVVQSPRYKIIEKKQPVAFWCNPISGHNTLYWYLQNLGQGPELLIRYENEEAVDDSQLPKDRFSAERLKGVDSTLKIQPAELGDSAVYLCASNTGISVLYNEQFFGPGTRLTVL.

On this clonotype: One base away lies a much larger clone, so this may be a sequencing read error. The gene calls are TRBV24-1 and TRBJ2-7; 8 bases line up with TRBD1. The CDR3 length is 15 residues. CDR1 and CDR2 from the germline V gene are KGHDR and SFDVKD. CDR3 residues: CATSDSGQGRDEQNF. CDR3 nucleotide sequence: TGTGCCACCAGTGATTCCGGACAGGGAAGAGACGAGCAGAACTTC.

Concerning this clonotype itself: A read error may produce the germline difference seen at one junction end. The chain has TRBV29-1 and TRBJ2-5; possibly TRBD1 or TRBD2 for D (7 bases each). Germline V CDR1 and CDR2: SQVTM, ANQGSEA. This CDR3 comprises 13 residues. For the CDR3, the DNA is TGCAGCGTTACATCCAGGGGGAGGGAGACCCAAAACTTC. This sequence encodes CSVTSRGRETQNF.

This clonotype came up once. This clone may be a read error of a much larger clone one base away. The chain uses TRBV5-1 and TRBJ2-7; 8 positions match TRBD2. V trimming: 1 base; J trimming: 8 bases; junction bases outside the gene matches: 14. CDR1 is SGHRS, CDR2 YFSETQ, per germline. The CDR3 spans 16 residues. The DNA of the CDR3 is TGCGCCAGCAGCTTGACCTTTGGCGGGGGGTCGCGCAAGCAGTACTTC. Its protein is CASSLTFGGGSRKQYF.

Comments on this clonotype: Germline is not matched at one junction end, which may reflect a read error. The chain combines TRBV12-3 or TRBV12-4 with TRBJ2-6; D is possibly TRBD2 (6 bases). The CDR3 has 21 residues. The CDR3, as DNA: TGTGTCAGCAGTCGGACCCGACTAGTCCCCGGAGGGGCCTCTGGGGCCAACGTCCCGACTTTC. Encoded protein: CVSSRTRLVPGGASGANVPTF.

A note on this clonotype: One end of the junction is discordant with germline, which a read error may explain. This sequence joins TRBV28 and TRBJ2-1; D possibly corresponds to TRBD2 (5 bases). The CDR3 is 14 amino acids. Germline assignment: CDR1 MDHEN and CDR2 SYDVKM. DNA for the CDR3: TGTGCCAGCATTTTAACTAGTGGCTACAATGAGCGGTTCTTC. Its translation: CASILTSGYNERFF.

The V and J genes are TRBV24-1 and TRBJ2-5; no reliable D call. The CDR3 is made up of 14 amino acids. Germline CDR1 and CDR2: KGHDR and SFDVKD. The ends were cut back, 5 bases at V and 5 bases at J, with 14 bases in the middle. The CDR3 loop reads CATSGWDTWETQYF. DNA for the CDR3: TGTGCCACCAGTGGCTGGGATACGTGGGAGACCCAGTACTTC.

In the case of this clonotype: No conserved phenylalanine or tryptophan is present at the end of the CDR3, so a read error is the likely explanation. The V gene is TRBV11-2, the J gene TRBJ2-1; D ambiguous. V lost 3 bases and J 5 bases, leaving 14 bases between the germline ends. Per germline, CDR1 SGHAT and CDR2 FQNNGV. This CDR3 spans 15 amino acids. For the CDR3, the DNA is TGTGCCAGCAGCTTTAGTGGGCGACTCGACAATGAGCAGTTCTTA. The encoded protein is CASSFSGRLDNEQFL.

This chain connects TRBV11-1 to TRBJ1-6; TRBD1 might be the D (5 bases). Germline-derived CDR1 and CDR2 are SGHAT and FQDESV (reference sequence). The germline V and J ends were trimmed by 7 bases and 10 bases, with 14 bases remaining between them. The CDR3 totals 13 residues. The DNA of the CDR3 is TGTGCCAGCATCCGGACACTGCTGTCACCCCTCCACTTT. It yields the protein CASIRTLLSPLHF.

Remarks on this clonotype: One end of the junction fails to match germline, which may point to a read error. The rearrangement links TRBV6-1 to TRBJ2-2; no firm D call. This CDR3 spans 14 amino acids. Germline loops: CDR1 MNHNS, CDR2 SASEGT. For the CDR3, the DNA is TGTCCCAGCATTGGGTTAGGGATCACCGGGGAGCTGTTTTTT. The encoded protein is CPSIGLGITGELFF.